This T cell receptor beta chain derives from a study of early T cells in non-severe SARS-CoV-2 infection. Trimming left V 4 bases short and J 7 bases short, with 14 bases between. Germline loops: CDR1 SNHLY, CDR2 FYNNEI. This CDR3 is 14 amino acids long. Many counts were recorded for this clonotype. From the 5' RACE reads, TCRdb called clonotypes with MiXCR, one entry per CDR3 protein. Among under 70,000 distinct CDR3 sequences listed, roughly 10% were seen once. The rearrangement links TRBV2 to TRBJ1-5; the D is unclear. The sequencing sample was made of whole blood. The source of this sequence is an adult who was a healthcare worker with PCR-confirmed SARS-CoV-2 infection or an uninfected control (not recorded which). CDR3 in DNA: TGTGCCAGCAGTGGGACGAATGCTATCCAGCCCCAGCATTTT. Protein sequence: CASSGTNAIQPQHF.